Below, 23 T cell receptor beta chains from the same sample are listed, as sequenced in a study of molecular identifiers for immune sequencing clone quantification. TCRdb independently ran MiXCR on the PCR reads; one entry per CDR3 protein. The data hold approximately 10,000 distinct CDR3 sequences, with roughly 14% observed a single time. The sample consisted of naive CD8+ T cells from blood, with Jurkat cell RNA spiked in. The subset is: FACS-sorted CD8+CD4-CCR7+CD45RA+ naive T cells. These receptors came from a human donor in good health. Some libraries in this study had Jurkat cell RNA spiked in.

On this clonotype: This may come from a read error, since a much larger clone is one base off. This chain uses TRBV5-4 with TRBJ2-7, with 8 bases matching TRBD1. The CDR3 totals 14 residues. Germline V gene lookup returns CDR1 SGHNT and CDR2 YYREEE (reference sequence). The J segment lost 7 bases and the V segment lost 4 bases, leaving 10 bases of the junction unmatched. CDR3 region: CASSRGQALGEQYF. In DNA, the CDR3 is TGTGCCAGCAGCCGGGGACAGGCCCTGGGGGAGCAGTACTTC.

The table lists this clonotype with a few counts. V usage is TRBV7-9 and J usage is TRBJ2-7; 9 nucleotides match TRBD1. After removal of 3 bases from V and 5 bases from J, the junction contained 5 bases not matched to a gene. Germline loops: CDR1 SEHNR, CDR2 FQNEAQ (reference sequence). The CDR3 spans 14 residues. CDR3 bases: TGTGCCAGCAGCTTGGGGACAGGGAATGACGAGCAGTACTTC. Translation: CASSLGTGNDEQYF.

In its sample, this clonotype was seen many times. The rearrangement links TRBV29-1 to TRBJ2-1; D is undetermined. Germline CDR1 SQVTM, CDR2 ANQGSEA. This CDR3 has 15 residues. With 4 bases removed from V and 0 bases from J, the gap between germline ends came to 13 bases. The CDR3 sequence is CSVGRDISSYNEQFF. The CDR3 DNA is TGCAGCGTTGGTAGGGATATTAGCTCCTACAATGAGCAGTTCTTC.

V is TRBV7-5 and J is TRBJ2-3; whether TRBD1, the table's D call, matches the DNA was not checked. TRBV7-5 is listed as a pseudogene. The CDR3 runs 19 residues. The CDR3 sequence: CISVPLTGGDDRRTDTQYF. CDR3 bases: TGTATCTCCGTGCCTTTAACGGGGGGAGATGACCGTCGGACAGATACGCAGTATTTT.

With respect to this clonotype: A much bigger clone sits one base away, suggesting this may be a read error. V is TRBV21-1 and J is TRBJ1-5; the table's D call, TRBD1, was not checked against the DNA. TRBV21-1 represents a pseudogene. The CDR3 loop spans 18 amino acids. The CDR3 nucleotides read TGTGCCAGCAGCAAAGCCCCAAGGGGGCGAGGGAGCATTCAGCCCCAGCATTTT. It is translated as CASSKAPRGRGSIQPQHF.

A word on this clonotype: This may come from a read error, since a much larger clone is one base off. The chain uses TRBV27 and TRBJ2-5; the D gene is possibly TRBD2 (5 bases). The CDR3 consists of 16 residues. Germline V CDR1 and CDR2: MNHEY, SMNVEV (reference sequence). The CDR3 nucleotides are TGTGCCAGCAGTGATGGGCCGGGGAGAGGGCCGGAGACCCAGTGCTTC. It is translated as CASSDGPGRGPETQCF.

This clonotype was seen many times. The J gene is TRBJ2-7, the V gene TRBV11-2, with a tentative D call TRBD1 (6 bases). The V and J ends lost 5 bases and 5 bases respectively, with 22 bases between them. The CDR3 sequence is 16 residues long. Germline loops: CDR1 SGHAT, CDR2 FQNNGV. The CDR3 spells CASSPPFGAPGDEQYF. CDR3 DNA: TGTGCCAGCAGCCCACCTTTTGGAGCCCCAGGGGACGAGCAGTACTTC.

Sample share makes this clonotype medium-sized. This chain links TRBV7-6 with TRBJ2-3; 11 bases align to TRBD2. Germline V gives CDR1 SGHVS, CDR2 FNYEAQ. V was clipped by 5 bases and J by 5 bases; unmatched bases: 9. The length of the CDR3 is 16 residues. The CDR3 reads CASSLRLAGLQDTQYF. CDR3 DNA: TGTGCCAGCAGCCTAAGACTAGCGGGATTGCAAGATACGCAGTATTTT.

By sample share, this clonotype is medium-sized (0.01 to 0.1%). The chain has TRBV20-1 and TRBJ2-1; 8 bases are a match to TRBD2. The CDR3 has 14 amino acids. The junction had 2 bases not matched to a gene; V was cut back by 0 bases and J by 4 bases. CDR1 and CDR2 from the germline V gene are DFQATT and SNEGSKA (reference sequence). The CDR3, as DNA: TGCAGTGCTAGAGATACTAGCGGATACAATGAGCAGTTCTTC. Protein: CSARDTSGYNEQFF.

This clonotype appeared a few times. It may be a read error: a sequence one base away is much more abundant. The chain has TRBV30 and TRBJ2-7; the D is unclear. Per the germline V gene, CDR1 is GTSNPN and CDR2 is SVGIG (reference sequence). The CDR3 runs to 12 residues. The CDR3 here is CAWSVGSYKQYF. The CDR3 nucleotides are TGTGCCTGGAGTGTTGGGTCCTACAAGCAGTACTTC.

In this sample, this clonotype turned up many times. The V gene is TRBV7-3, the J gene TRBJ2-3, with TRBD2 identical over 12 bases. Germline CDR1 SGHTA, CDR2 FQGTGA. The CDR3 is 17 amino acids. The J segment lost 3 bases and the V segment lost 4 bases, leaving 8 bases of the junction unmatched. This CDR3 reads CASSSGLAGYLTDTQYF. Here the CDR3 DNA reads TGTGCCAGCAGCTCCGGACTAGCGGGATACTTAACAGATACGCAGTATTTT.

This clonotype showed up many times. This rearrangement joins TRBV27 to TRBJ2-7, with 7 bases aligning to TRBD2. Trimming removed 6 bases from V and 1 base from J; junction bases left unmatched: 6. The CDR3 has 14 amino acids. Germline V CDR1 and CDR2: MNHEY, SMNVEV (reference sequence). CDR3 loop: CASRSLGRSYEQYF. The CDR3 nucleotides are TGTGCCAGCAGAAGCCTCGGGAGGTCCTACGAGCAGTACTTC.

This clonotype has ten or more counts. The chain couples TRBV12-3 or TRBV12-4 to TRBJ1-2; the D is unclear. The V end lost 4 bases, the J end lost 8 bases, and 11 bases lay between the germline ends. The CDR3 loop spans 12 amino acids. As DNA, the CDR3 is TGTGCCAGCAGTTCGGGGTCCCGGGGCTACACCTTC. It encodes CASSSGSRGYTF.

This clonotype is classed as medium-sized. The chain combines TRBV9 with TRBJ2-3; tentatively, D is TRBD2 (6 bases). The CDR3 is 17 residues long. The germline V gene encodes CDR1 SGDLS and CDR2 YYNGEE. Between the trimmed V and J ends, which lost 0 bases and 2 bases, there was a span of 16 bases. The CDR3 reads CASSVEGTSPTTDTQYF. The CDR3, as DNA: TGTGCCAGCAGCGTAGAGGGGACTTCCCCCACCACAGATACGCAGTATTTT.

This clonotype appeared many times. The chain links TRBV24-1 to TRBJ2-2, with D unclear. Deletions cut 3 bases from V and 8 bases from J, with 12 bases between. Germline CDR1 and CDR2: KGHDR and SFDVKD. The CDR3 spans 14 residues. The chain's CDR3 is CATSDAALPGELFF. The DNA for the CDR3 is TGTGCCACCAGTGATGCGGCTCTGCCGGGGGAGCTGTTTTTT.

By share of the sample, this clonotype is medium-sized. CDR3 coding DNA: TGTGCCAGCAGTTTCTCCTACGAGCAGTACTTC. As protein: CASSFSYEQYF. V and J are TRBV28 and TRBJ2-7, with unresolved D. The V gene's germline CDR1 is MDHEN and CDR2 SYDVKM. The V end was cut by 3 bases, the J end by 0 bases, with 0 bases between. The CDR3 consists of 11 residues.

This clonotype was picked up many times. The gene calls are TRBV20-1 and TRBJ2-7; 7 positions match TRBD1. Germline V gives CDR1 DFQATT, CDR2 SNEGSKA (reference sequence). Trimming at V came to 0 bases and at J to 0 bases, leaving 11 bases not matched to a gene. The CDR3 runs to 17 residues. CDR3 DNA: TGCAGTGCTAGAGAAGGGTTCGACAGGGCGAGCTCCTACGAGCAGTACTTC. It translates to CSAREGFDRASSYEQYF.

By sample share, this clonotype is medium-sized. The CDR3 DNA sequence: TGTGCCAGCAGCTTGGGCAGGGCTTCCGAGCAGTACTTC. It encodes CASSLGRASEQYF. The chain employs TRBV5-8 and TRBJ2-7, with D possibly TRBD1 on 5 matching bases. Germline V gene sequence: CDR1 SGHTS, CDR2 YDEGEE. Trimming left V 0 bases short and J 6 bases short, with 10 bases between. This CDR3 contains 13 residues.

This clonotype appeared many times. The rearrangement links TRBV19 to TRBJ1-3, with D unresolved. CDR1 is LNHDA and CDR2 is SQIVND in the germline V gene (reference sequence). V was shortened by 5 bases and J by 4 bases, with 15 bases between the two germline ends. The CDR3 spans 15 residues. The chain's CDR3 is CASSPAGHTGNTIYF. CDR3 in DNA: TGTGCCAGTAGTCCCGCCGGGCATACAGGAAACACCATATATTTT.

In DNA, the CDR3 is TGCAGCGACGAGGCAGTCGGTATCGAAGCTTTCTTT. Its translation: CSDEAVGIEAFF. The gene calls are TRBV29-1 and TRBJ1-1, with D hard to call. Per the germline V gene, CDR1 is SQVTM and CDR2 is ANQGSEA. The V and J ends lost 7 bases and 8 bases respectively, with 17 bases between them. This CDR3 contains 12 residues.

The chain links TRBV5-4 to TRBJ2-5; 7 nucleotides line up with TRBD1. Per germline, CDR1 SGHNT and CDR2 YYREEE (reference sequence). The junction had 3 bases not matched to a gene; V was cut back by 3 bases and J by 4 bases. This CDR3 comprises 13 residues. CDR3 amino acids: CASSYTGVETQYF. In DNA, the CDR3 is TGTGCCAGCAGCTACACAGGGGTAGAGACCCAGTACTTC.

This chain connects TRBV30 to TRBJ2-5; 7 bases align to TRBD1. Germline lookup yields CDR1 GTSNPN and CDR2 SVGIG (reference sequence). V shed 7 bases, J shed 9 bases, and the junction held 14 bases outside the gene matches. The CDR3 covers 13 residues. The CDR3 coding sequence is TGTGCCTTGGAACAGGGGACCCGAGCGGCCCAGTACTTC. Translating it yields CALEQGTRAAQYF.

The J gene is TRBJ2-1, the V gene TRBV20-1; the match to TRBD2 covers 8 bases. Germline V CDR1 and CDR2: DFQATT, SNEGSKA (reference sequence). This CDR3 spans 15 amino acids. V shed 7 bases and J 1 base; nucleotides not matched to a gene: 9. DNA for the CDR3: TGCAGTGGGGTCAGCGGGAGTGGGTCCTACAATGAGCAGTTCTTC. It is translated as CSGVSGSGSYNEQFF.